This section outlines one TCR beta chain sequence together with its context. The data derive from a study of T cell changes during pregnancy in multiple sclerosis. Repertoires were generated with immunoSEQ multiplex PCR, while TCRdb's copy carries only in-frame clones and drops some. The sample lists roughly 18,000 clones; about 83% were seen once. Germline CDR1 MDHEN, CDR2 SYDVKM. V dropped 6 bases and J dropped 1; count of bases not matched to a gene: 5. The CDR3 has 14 amino acids. V gene TRBV28 combines with J gene TRBJ1-1; 7 bases map to TRBD1. The sequences come from CD8+ T cells from peripheral blood mononuclear cells, collected after pregnancy. The sequence derives from a female donor with multiple sclerosis, enrolled in a pregnancy study. CDR3 bases: TGTGCCAGCAGCTGGGGACAGACGAACACTGAAGCTTTCTTT. It is translated as CASSWGQTNTEAFF.